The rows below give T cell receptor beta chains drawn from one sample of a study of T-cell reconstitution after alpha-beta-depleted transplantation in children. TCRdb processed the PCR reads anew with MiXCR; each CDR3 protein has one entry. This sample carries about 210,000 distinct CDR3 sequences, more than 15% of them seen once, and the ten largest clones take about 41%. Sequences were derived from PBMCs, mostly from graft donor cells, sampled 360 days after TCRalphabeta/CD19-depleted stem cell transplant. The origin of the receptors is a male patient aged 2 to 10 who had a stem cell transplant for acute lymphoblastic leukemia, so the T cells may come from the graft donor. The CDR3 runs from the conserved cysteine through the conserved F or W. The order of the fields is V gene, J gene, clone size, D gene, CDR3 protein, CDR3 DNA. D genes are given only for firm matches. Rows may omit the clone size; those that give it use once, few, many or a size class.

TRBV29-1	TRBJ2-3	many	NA	CSVEGGADDTQYF	TGCAGCGTTGAAGGGGGCGCCGATGATACGCAGTATTTT
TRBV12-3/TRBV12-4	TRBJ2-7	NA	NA	CASSLALGGSSYEQYF	TGTGCCAGCAGTTTAGCGCTCGGAGGGTCCTCCTACGAGCAGTACTTC
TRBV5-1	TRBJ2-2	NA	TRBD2	CASSSLAGGGTGELFF	TGCGCCAGCAGCTCCTTAGCGGGGGGCGGCACCGGGGAGCTGTTTTTT
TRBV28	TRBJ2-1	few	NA	CASSSLTFNEQFF	TGTGCCAGCAGTTCCCTGACTTTTAATGAGCAGTTCTTC
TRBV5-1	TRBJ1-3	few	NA	CASKFGNTIYF	TGCGCCAGCAAGTTCGGAAACACCATATATTTT
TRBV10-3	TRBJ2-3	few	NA	CAISRITGTSQDTQYF	TGTGCCATCAGTAGGATAACCGGGACTTCACAAGATACGCAGTATTTT
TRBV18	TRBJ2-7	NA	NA	CASSPGGSSSYEQYF	TGTGCCAGCTCACCAGGGGGCTCATCGTCCTACGAGCAGTACTTC
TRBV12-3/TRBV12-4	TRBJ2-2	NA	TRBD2	CASRRAGALNTGELFF	TGTGCCAGCAGACGAGCGGGGGCTCTTAACACCGGGGAGCTGTTTTTT
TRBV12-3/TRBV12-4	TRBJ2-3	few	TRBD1	CASSQQGPTDTQYF	TGTGCCAGCAGCCAACAGGGGCCCACAGATACGCAGTATTTT
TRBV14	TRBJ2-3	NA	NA	CASSAALRSTDTQYF	TGTGCCAGCAGTGCCGCTCTGCGTAGCACAGATACGCAGTATTTT
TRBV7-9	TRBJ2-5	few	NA	CASSLDDSGGTQYF	TGTGCCAGCAGCTTAGATGACTCCGGAGGGACCCAGTACTTC
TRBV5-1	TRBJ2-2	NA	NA	CASSPSFLAWDTGELFF	TGCGCCAGCAGCCCTTCTTTCCTAGCTTGGGACACCGGGGAGCTGTTTTTT
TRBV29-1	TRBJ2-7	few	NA	CSVEAAPTGEQYF	TGCAGCGTTGAGGCGGCCCCGACGGGGGAGCAGTACTTC
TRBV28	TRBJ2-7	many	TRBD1	CASRSGTATHEQYF	TGTGCCAGCAGGTCCGGGACAGCCACCCACGAGCAGTACTTC
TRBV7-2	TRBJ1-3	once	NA	CASRTLGNTIYF	TGTGCCAGCAGAACCCTTGGAAACACCATATATTTT
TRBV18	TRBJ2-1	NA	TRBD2	CASSPLHPTGGNEQFF	TGTGCCAGCTCACCCTTACACCCCACGGGGGGCAATGAGCAGTTCTTC
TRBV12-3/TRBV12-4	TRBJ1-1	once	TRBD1	CASSIPGQLTEAFF	TGTGCCAGCAGTATACCGGGACAGTTAACTGAAGCTTTCTTT
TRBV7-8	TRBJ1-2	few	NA	CASSSEMEGWRGGYTF	TGTGCCAGCAGCTCCGAGATGGAGGGATGGAGGGGAGGCTACACCTTC
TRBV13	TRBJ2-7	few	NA	CASGTGAGVYEQYF	TGTGCCAGCGGTACAGGCGCAGGTGTGTACGAGCAGTACTTC
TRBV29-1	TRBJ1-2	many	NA	CSVGERMYGYTF	TGCAGCGTTGGGGAAAGGATGTATGGCTACACCTTC
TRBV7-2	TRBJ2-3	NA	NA	CASLPIPSTDTQYF	TGTGCCAGCTTACCCATTCCGAGCACAGATACGCAGTATTTT
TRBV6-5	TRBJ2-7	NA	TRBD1	CASRQGRYEQYF	TGTGCCAGCAGACAGGGGCGTTACGAGCAGTACTTC
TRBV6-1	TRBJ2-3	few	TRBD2	CASSPRLAGAIDTQYF	TGTGCCAGCAGCCCCCGACTAGCGGGGGCAATAGATACGCAGTATTTT
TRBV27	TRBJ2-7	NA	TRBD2	CASSRTSGGTYEQYF	TGTGCCAGCAGTCGAACTAGCGGGGGGACCTACGAGCAGTACTTC
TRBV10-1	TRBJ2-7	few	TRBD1	CASSDRGRFDEQYF	TGCGCCAGCAGTGACAGGGGGCGTTTTGACGAGCAGTACTTC